This T cell receptor beta chain was identified during a study of T-cell memory formation after mild COVID-19. Overall study: TCR clustering was largely donor specific. Study observations and caveats: CD4+ contracting clones were mainly CM and EM; CD8+ ones, EMRA.

Constant-segment-primed 5'RACE gave TCR alpha and TCR beta cDNA libraries with sample barcodes and UMIs. From the 5' RACE reads, TCRdb called clonotypes with MiXCR, one entry per CDR3 protein. The sample carries roughly 200,000 distinct CDR3 sequences, approximately 10% recorded once. The ends were cut back, 6 bases at V and 0 bases at J, with 12 bases in the middle. Germline assignment: CDR1 LGHDT and CDR2 YNNKEL (reference sequence). The CDR3 runs to 14 residues. This clonotype has a count of ten or more. Its antigen remains unknown. The specimen was PBMCs or a T cell subset sorted from them (not recorded which). The chain joins TRBV3-1 to TRBJ2-7; D gene ambiguous. The TCR was taken from a young man who had mild COVID-19 (a few samples of this study predate the infection). Cell type and time point are not known. CDR3 region: CASSPTDFSYEQYF. CDR3 DNA: TGTGCCAGCAGTCCAACAGATTTCTCCTACGAGCAGTACTTC.